Listed below are T cell receptor beta chains from one sample, sequenced in a study of HIV-infected patients and healthy controls. TCRdb re-derived calls from the 5' RACE reads in MiXCR, one entry per CDR3 protein. This sample has tens of thousands of distinct CDR3 sequences, with about a fifth found just once. The material sequenced was CD4+ T cells from blood. The receptors shown here come from a human donor in good health. The conserved cysteine and the conserved F or W are not part of the CDR3 here. Fields, in order: D gene, V gene, J gene, CDR3 protein. The D gene is left open where the match is weak.

D: TRBD2
V: TRBV20-1
J: TRBJ2-7
CDR3: SGIAGGLFEQY

D: -
V: TRBV12-3/TRBV12-4
J: TRBJ2-7
CDR3: ASSRDLYEQY

D: TRBD1
V: TRBV10-1
J: TRBJ2-5
CDR3: ASGYGTGVETQY

D: TRBD1
V: TRBV6-5
J: TRBJ2-5
CDR3: ASKLATGVSPQY

D: TRBD1
V: TRBV3-1
J: TRBJ1-1
CDR3: ASSQVSDRGRTEAF

D: -
V: TRBV7-2
J: TRBJ2-3
CDR3: ASSSQGFLSDTQY

D: TRBD2
V: TRBV20-1
J: TRBJ2-3
CDR3: SASYSASGSRATDTQY

D: -
V: TRBV2
J: TRBJ2-7
CDR3: ASRLGSGRSYEQY

D: -
V: TRBV29-1
J: TRBJ1-1
CDR3: SVEQGPGAF

D: -
V: TRBV24-1
J: TRBJ2-1
CDR3: ATSDPGSAQKWGFDNEQF

D: -
V: TRBV20-1
J: TRBJ1-1
CDR3: SARGGGAWDTEAF

D: TRBD1
V: TRBV20-1
J: TRBJ2-5
CDR3: SARVNRGLQETQY

D: -
V: TRBV20-1
J: TRBJ1-5
CDR3: SARDQYSNQPQH

D: -
V: TRBV20-1
J: TRBJ1-6
CDR3: SASPSGSPLH

D: TRBD1
V: TRBV6-5
J: TRBJ2-3
CDR3: ASTRQGSDTQY

D: TRBD1
V: TRBV3-1
J: TRBJ1-2
CDR3: ASSQEALQGSYGYT

D: -
V: TRBV5-6
J: TRBJ1-1
CDR3: ASSLLAKSRNTEAF

D: -
V: TRBV6-6
J: TRBJ2-1
CDR3: ASSYAGRNNEQF

D: -
V: TRBV11-2
J: TRBJ1-2
CDR3: ASSLVGPQANYGYT

D: -
V: TRBV14
J: TRBJ2-3
CDR3: ASSQVGRGSDTQY

D: TRBD1
V: TRBV5-1
J: TRBJ1-5
CDR3: ASSIVPGTGYQPQH

D: -
V: TRBV3-1
J: TRBJ2-1
CDR3: ASSQGETRGEQF

D: TRBD2
V: TRBV10-3
J: TRBJ2-3
CDR3: AISGGARTDTQY

D: -
V: TRBV4-1
J: TRBJ1-1
CDR3: ASSQDGFGNTEAF

D: -
V: TRBV20-1
J: TRBJ2-1
CDR3: SASQQGAAGGEQF

D: TRBD2
V: TRBV6-5
J: TRBJ2-7
CDR3: ASSYSRARLAAAYEQY

D: -
V: TRBV6-5
J: TRBJ1-2
CDR3: ASSYKALVPSKDGYT

D: TRBD2
V: TRBV7-2
J: TRBJ2-7
CDR3: ASSLRGGLTYEQY

D: -
V: TRBV9
J: TRBJ1-1
CDR3: ASSVAGNTEAF

D: -
V: TRBV20-1
J: TRBJ2-2
CDR3: SARAGGTTGELF

D: -
V: TRBV10-3
J: TRBJ1-2
CDR3: AISESGRGDGYT

D: -
V: TRBV9
J: TRBJ2-3
CDR3: ASSVVPGADTQY

D: TRBD1
V: TRBV14
J: TRBJ2-1
CDR3: ASSQGSYRDRGRNEQF

D: -
V: TRBV9
J: TRBJ1-5
CDR3: ASSAEGQLYQPQH

D: -
V: TRBV5-4
J: TRBJ1-1
CDR3: ASSGGSNTEAF

D: TRBD2
V: TRBV27
J: TRBJ2-7
CDR3: ASSSEREGGSYEQY

D: TRBD2
V: TRBV11-3
J: TRBJ2-5
CDR3: ASSFSSGETQY

D: -
V: TRBV18
J: TRBJ2-5
CDR3: ASSPGRLPETQY

D: -
V: TRBV18
J: TRBJ2-7
CDR3: ASSPHRFPGNEQY

D: -
V: TRBV7-2
J: TRBJ2-7
CDR3: ASSARQDSYEQY